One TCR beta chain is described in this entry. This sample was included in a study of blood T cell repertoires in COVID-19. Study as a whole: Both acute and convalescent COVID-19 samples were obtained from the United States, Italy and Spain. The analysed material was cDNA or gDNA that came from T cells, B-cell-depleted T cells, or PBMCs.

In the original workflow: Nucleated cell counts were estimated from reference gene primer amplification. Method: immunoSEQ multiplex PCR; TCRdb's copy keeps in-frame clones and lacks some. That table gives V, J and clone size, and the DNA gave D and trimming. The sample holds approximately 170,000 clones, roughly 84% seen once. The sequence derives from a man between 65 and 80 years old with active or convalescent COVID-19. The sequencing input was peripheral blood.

The CDR3 protein is CASSQTYSGNTIYF. The CDR3 nucleotides are TGTGCCAGCAGCCAAACTTACTCTGGAAACACCATATATTTT. This chain joins TRBV14 and TRBJ1-3; D unclear. The CDR3 is 14 residues long. CDR1 SGHDN and CDR2 FVKESK come from the germline V gene. Trimming stripped 2 bases from V and 0 bases from J, with 5 bases between.